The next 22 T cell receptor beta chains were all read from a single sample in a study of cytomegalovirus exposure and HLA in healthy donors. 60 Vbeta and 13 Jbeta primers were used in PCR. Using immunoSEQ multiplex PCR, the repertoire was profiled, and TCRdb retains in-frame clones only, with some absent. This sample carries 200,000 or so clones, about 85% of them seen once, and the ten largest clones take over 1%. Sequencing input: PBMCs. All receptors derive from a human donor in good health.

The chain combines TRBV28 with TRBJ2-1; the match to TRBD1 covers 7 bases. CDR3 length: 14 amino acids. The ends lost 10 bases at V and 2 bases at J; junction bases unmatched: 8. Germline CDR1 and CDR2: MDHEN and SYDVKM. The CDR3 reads CAISQQGAYNEQFF. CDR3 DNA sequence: TGTGCCATCTCCCAGCAGGGGGCCTACAATGAGCAGTTCTTC. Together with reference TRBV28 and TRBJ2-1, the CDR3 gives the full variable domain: DVKVTQSSRYLVKRTGEKVFLECVQDMDHENMFWYRQDPGLGLRLIYFSYDVKMKEKGDIPEGYSVSREKKERFSLILESASTNQTSMYLCAISQQGAYNEQFFGPGTRLTVL.

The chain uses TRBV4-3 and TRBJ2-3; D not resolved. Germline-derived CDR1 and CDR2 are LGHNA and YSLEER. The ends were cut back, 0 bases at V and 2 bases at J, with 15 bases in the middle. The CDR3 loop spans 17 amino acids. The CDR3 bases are TGCGCCAGCAGCCAAGATCGAGGAAAAATAGTCACAGATACGCAGTATTTT. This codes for CASSQDRGKIVTDTQYF.

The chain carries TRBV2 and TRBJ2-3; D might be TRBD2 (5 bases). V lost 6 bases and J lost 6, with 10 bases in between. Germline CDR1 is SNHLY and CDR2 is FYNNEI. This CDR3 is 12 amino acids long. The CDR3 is CASRYSGDTQYF. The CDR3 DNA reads TGTGCCAGCAGATACTCGGGGGATACGCAGTATTTT. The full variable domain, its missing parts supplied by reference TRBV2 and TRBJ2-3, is EPEVTQTPSHQVTQMGQEVILRCVPISNHLYFYWYRQILGQKVEFLVSFYNNEISEKSEIFDDQFSVERPDGSNFTLKIRSTKLEDSAMYFCASRYSGDTQYFGPGTRLTVL.

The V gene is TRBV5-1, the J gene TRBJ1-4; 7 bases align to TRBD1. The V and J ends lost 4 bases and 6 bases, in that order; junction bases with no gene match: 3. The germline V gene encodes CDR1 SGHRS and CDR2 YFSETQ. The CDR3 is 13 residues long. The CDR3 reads CASSPTGDEKLFF. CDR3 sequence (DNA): TGCGCCAGCAGCCCCACAGGGGATGAAAAACTGTTTTTT.

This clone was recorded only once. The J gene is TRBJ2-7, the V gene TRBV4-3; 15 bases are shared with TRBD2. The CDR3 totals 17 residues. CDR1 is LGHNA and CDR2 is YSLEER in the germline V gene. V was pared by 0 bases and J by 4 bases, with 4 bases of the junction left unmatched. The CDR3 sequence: CASSQERTSGRAYEQYF. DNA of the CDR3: TGCGCCAGCAGCCAAGAGAGGACTAGCGGGAGGGCTTACGAGCAGTACTTC.

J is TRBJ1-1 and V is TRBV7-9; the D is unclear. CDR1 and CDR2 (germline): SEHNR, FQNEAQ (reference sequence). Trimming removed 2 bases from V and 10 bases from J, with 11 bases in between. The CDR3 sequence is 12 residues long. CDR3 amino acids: CASSLTRGAAFF. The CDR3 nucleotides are TGTGCCAGCAGCTTAACGCGGGGAGCAGCTTTCTTT.

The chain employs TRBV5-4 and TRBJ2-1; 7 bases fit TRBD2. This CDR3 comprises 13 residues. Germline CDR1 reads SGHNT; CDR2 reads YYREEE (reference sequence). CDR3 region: CAFAGRELDEQFF. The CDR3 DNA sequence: TGTGCTTTCGCGGGGCGGGAGTTGGATGAGCAGTTCTTC.

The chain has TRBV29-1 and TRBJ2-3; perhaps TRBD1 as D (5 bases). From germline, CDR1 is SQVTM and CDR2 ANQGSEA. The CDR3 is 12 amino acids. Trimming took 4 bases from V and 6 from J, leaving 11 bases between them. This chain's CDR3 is CSVVLGPDTQYF. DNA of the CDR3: TGCAGCGTTGTTTTGGGGCCGGATACGCAGTATTTT.

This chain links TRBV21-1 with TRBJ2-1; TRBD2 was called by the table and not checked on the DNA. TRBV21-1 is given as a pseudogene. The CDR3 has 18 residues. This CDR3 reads CASRRTSGSVFSYNEQFF. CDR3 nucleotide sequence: TGTGCCAGCAGAAGGACTAGCGGGAGCGTCTTCTCCTACAATGAGCAGTTCTTC.

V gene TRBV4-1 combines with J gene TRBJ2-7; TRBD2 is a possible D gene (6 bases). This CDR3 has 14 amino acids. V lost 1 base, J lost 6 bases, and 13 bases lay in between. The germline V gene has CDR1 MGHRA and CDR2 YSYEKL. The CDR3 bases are TGCGCCAGCAGCCAAGGGGACTCCCCGGTCGAGCAGTACTTC. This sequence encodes CASSQGDSPVEQYF.

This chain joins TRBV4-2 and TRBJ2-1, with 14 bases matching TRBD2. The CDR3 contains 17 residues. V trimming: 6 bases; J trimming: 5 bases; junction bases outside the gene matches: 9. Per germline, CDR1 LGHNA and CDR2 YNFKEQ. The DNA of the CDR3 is TGTGCCAGCAGTCCCGGGACTAGCGGGAGTTTTGACAATGAGCAGTTCTTC. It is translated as CASSPGTSGSFDNEQFF.

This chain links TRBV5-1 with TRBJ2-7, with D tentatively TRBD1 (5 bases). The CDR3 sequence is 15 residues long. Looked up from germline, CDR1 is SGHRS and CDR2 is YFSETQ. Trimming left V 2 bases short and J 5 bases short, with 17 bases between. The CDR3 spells CASSLTTAKGHEQYF. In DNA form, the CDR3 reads TGCGCCAGCAGCTTAACGACAGCCAAAGGGCACGAGCAGTACTTC.

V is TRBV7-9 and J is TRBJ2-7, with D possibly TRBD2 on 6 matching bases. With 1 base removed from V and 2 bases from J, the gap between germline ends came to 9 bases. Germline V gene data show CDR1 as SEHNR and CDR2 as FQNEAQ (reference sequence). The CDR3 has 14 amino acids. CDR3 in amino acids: CASSLVRTTYEQYF. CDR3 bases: TGTGCCAGCAGCTTAGTGAGGACTACCTACGAGCAGTACTTC.

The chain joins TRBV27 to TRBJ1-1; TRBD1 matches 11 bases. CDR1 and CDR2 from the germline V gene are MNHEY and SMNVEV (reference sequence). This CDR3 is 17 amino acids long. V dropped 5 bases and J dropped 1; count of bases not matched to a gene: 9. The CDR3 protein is CASSLRTGGLRNTEAFF. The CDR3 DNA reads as TGTGCCAGCAGTCTTAGGACAGGGGGCTTACGGAACACTGAAGCTTTCTTT.

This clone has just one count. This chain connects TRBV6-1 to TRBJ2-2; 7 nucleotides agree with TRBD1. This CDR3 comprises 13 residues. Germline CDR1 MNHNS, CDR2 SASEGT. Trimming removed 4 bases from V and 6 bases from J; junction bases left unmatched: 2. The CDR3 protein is CASSVDRAGELFF. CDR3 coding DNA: TGTGCCAGCAGTGTCGACAGGGCCGGGGAGCTGTTTTTT.

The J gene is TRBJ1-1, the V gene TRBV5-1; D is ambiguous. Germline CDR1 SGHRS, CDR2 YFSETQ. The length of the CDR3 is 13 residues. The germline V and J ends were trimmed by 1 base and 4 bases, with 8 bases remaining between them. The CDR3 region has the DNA TGCGCCAGCAGCTTGACGGGGTCCACTGAAGCTTTCTTT. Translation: CASSLTGSTEAFF.

CDR3 region: CAWSLHVGGEQYF. Written as DNA, the CDR3 is TGTGCCTGGAGTCTCCACGTGGGAGGCGAGCAGTACTTC. The rearrangement links TRBV30 to TRBJ2-7; D might be TRBD2 (6 bases). Trimming removed 2 bases from V and 6 bases from J, with 14 bases in between. The length of the CDR3 is 13 residues. Germline lookup yields CDR1 GTSNPN and CDR2 SVGIG (reference sequence).

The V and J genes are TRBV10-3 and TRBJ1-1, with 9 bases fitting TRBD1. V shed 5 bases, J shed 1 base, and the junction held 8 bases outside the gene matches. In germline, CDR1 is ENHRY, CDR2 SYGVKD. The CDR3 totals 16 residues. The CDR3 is CAISRATGQGNTEAFF. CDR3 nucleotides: TGTGCCATCAGTCGCGCAACGGGACAGGGGAACACTGAAGCTTTCTTT.

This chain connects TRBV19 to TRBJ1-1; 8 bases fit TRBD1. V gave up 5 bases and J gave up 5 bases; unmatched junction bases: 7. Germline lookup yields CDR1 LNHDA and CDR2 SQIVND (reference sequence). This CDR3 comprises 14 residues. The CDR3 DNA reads TGTGCCAGTAGTCAGGACAGGGAAATAACTGAAGCTTTCTTT. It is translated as CASSQDREITEAFF.

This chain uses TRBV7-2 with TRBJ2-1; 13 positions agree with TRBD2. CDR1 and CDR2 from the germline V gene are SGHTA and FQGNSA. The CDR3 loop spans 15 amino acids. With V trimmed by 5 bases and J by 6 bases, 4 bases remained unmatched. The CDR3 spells CASSRTSGSFNEQFF. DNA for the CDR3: TGTGCCAGCAGCCGGACTAGCGGGAGTTTCAATGAGCAGTTCTTC.

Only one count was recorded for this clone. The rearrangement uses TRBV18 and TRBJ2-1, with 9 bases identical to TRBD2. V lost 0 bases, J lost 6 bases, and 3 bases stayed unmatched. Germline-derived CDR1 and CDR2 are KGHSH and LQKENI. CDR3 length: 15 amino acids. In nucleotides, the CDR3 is TGTGCCAGCTCACCACCCGGGACTAGCTTCAATGAGCAGTTCTTC. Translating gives CASSPPGTSFNEQFF.

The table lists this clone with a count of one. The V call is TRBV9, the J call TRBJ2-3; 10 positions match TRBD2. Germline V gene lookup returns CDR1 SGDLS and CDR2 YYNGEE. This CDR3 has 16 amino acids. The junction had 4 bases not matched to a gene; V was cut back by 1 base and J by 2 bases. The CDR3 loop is CASSVKAGGTTDTQYF. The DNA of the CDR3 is TGTGCCAGCAGCGTAAAAGCGGGAGGGACCACAGATACGCAGTATTTT.